Shown below are 10 T cell receptor beta chains from a single sample sequenced in a study of OX40 agonist ivuxolimab in advanced cancers. Profiling relied on immunoSEQ multiplex PCR, and the TCRdb table lists in-frame clones only, not all of them. The sample includes about 86,000 clones, approximately 90% of them seen just once. The sequencing here drew on CD4+ or CD8+ T cells sorted from blood, taken in a trial of the OX40 agonist ivuxolimab. These receptors all come from an adult with an advanced solid tumor such as melanoma, head and neck, liver or kidney cancer.

The V and J genes are TRBV7-9 and TRBJ2-1, with 7 bases aligning to TRBD2. The CDR3 is made up of 17 amino acids. Losses at the gene ends were 1 base for V and 10 bases for J; bases not matched to a gene: 16. Germline CDR1 reads SEHNR; CDR2 reads FQNEAQ (reference sequence). The CDR3 DNA reads as TGTGCCAGCAGCTTAGTATTGAGCGGGCGGGAGATAGGCGAGCAGTTCTTC. This translates into CASSLVLSGREIGEQFF.

This clone was picked up one time. CDR3 amino acids: CASSSSASRNYGYTF. Here the CDR3 DNA reads TGTGCCAGCAGCTCTTCCGCTTCCAGGAACTATGGCTACACCTTC. The genes are TRBV27 and TRBJ1-2, with D hard to call. V was cut by 6 bases and J by 2 bases, with 16 bases left in between. There are 15 residues in the CDR3. Germline V gene sequence: CDR1 MNHEY, CDR2 SMNVEV (reference sequence).

This clone appeared once. The chain couples TRBV19 to TRBJ1-2; 7 nucleotides agree with TRBD1. CDR3 length: 15 residues. V shed 4 bases, J shed 1 base, and the junction held 6 bases outside the gene matches. Germline values: CDR1 LNHDA, CDR2 SQIVND (reference sequence). The CDR3 sequence: CASSKRQGDNYGYTF. As DNA, the CDR3 is TGTGCCAGTAGTAAACGACAGGGAGATAACTATGGCTACACCTTC.

This rearrangement joins TRBV6-6 to TRBJ1-1; TRBD1 aligns across 9 bases. The trim removed 6 bases at V and 3 bases at J, leaving 8 bases unmatched. Germline-derived CDR1 and CDR2 are MNHNY and SVGAGI (reference sequence). The CDR3 runs to 15 residues. The CDR3 DNA reads TGTGCCAGCAGACCACAACGACAGGGGGACACTGAAGCTTTCTTT. It codes for CASRPQRQGDTEAFF.

The V and J genes are TRBV29-1 and TRBJ2-1; maybe TRBD1 (6 bases). Germline CDR1 is SQVTM and CDR2 is ANQGSEA. V was shortened by 3 bases and J by 0 bases, with 18 bases between the two germline ends. CDR3 length: 17 amino acids. CDR3 sequence reads: CSVEAMGALGSYNEQFF. CDR3 bases: TGCAGCGTTGAGGCTATGGGGGCCCTCGGCTCCTACAATGAGCAGTTCTTC.

V and J are TRBV6-5 and TRBJ1-3, with D possibly matching TRBD1 (6 bases). CDR1 and CDR2 from the germline V gene are MNHEY and SVGAGI. V was pared by 5 bases and J by 4 bases, with 15 bases between. There are 15 residues in the CDR3. The CDR3 loop is CASSPTQGTGNTIYF. CDR3 DNA: TGTGCCAGCAGTCCCACACAGGGAACAGGAAACACCATATATTTT.

The rearrangement links TRBV5-1 to TRBJ1-6, with 7 bases lining up with TRBD1. The CDR3 consists of 13 residues. The germline V gene has CDR1 SGHRS and CDR2 YFSETQ. The V segment lost 2 bases and the J segment 10 bases; nucleotides outside the gene matches: 3. The CDR3 loop is CASSLTGVSPLHF. The CDR3 region has the DNA TGCGCCAGCAGCTTAACAGGGGTCTCACCCCTCCACTTT.

The chain uses TRBV30 and TRBJ1-2, with D unclear. Germline-derived CDR1 and CDR2 are GTSNPN and SVGIG (reference sequence). Trimming shortened V by 8 bases and J by 4 bases, and 14 bases separated the two germline ends. The CDR3 is 12 residues long. The CDR3 loop reads CALTLDFYGYTF. The CDR3 region has the DNA TGTGCCCTGACTCTAGACTTCTATGGCTACACCTTC.

The chain links TRBV5-4 to TRBJ2-7, with D perhaps TRBD2 (5 bases). CDR1 is SGHNT, CDR2 YYREEE, per germline (reference sequence). This CDR3 region has 13 residues. The V end was cut by 4 bases, the J end by 7 bases, with 15 bases between. CDR3 residues: CASSLQAGGEQYF. For the CDR3, the DNA is TGTGCCAGCAGCCTCCAAGCCGGCGGGGAGCAGTACTTC. Using reference TRBV5-4 and TRBJ2-7 for the parts outside the CDR3, the full variable domain is ETGVTQSPTHLIKTRGQQVTLRCSSQSGHNTVSWYQQALGQGPQFIFQYYREEENGRGNFPPRFSGLQFPNYSSELNVNALELDDSALYLCASSLQAGGEQYFGPGTRLTVT.

The CDR3: CASSIQGDNQPQHF. DNA of the CDR3: TGTGCCAGTAGTATACAGGGAGACAATCAGCCCCAGCATTTT. The chain is built from TRBV19 and TRBJ1-5; D perhaps matches TRBD1 (5 bases). This CDR3 is built from 14 residues. V was pared by 2 bases and J by 3 bases, with 8 bases between. The germline gives CDR1 LNHDA, CDR2 SQIVND (reference sequence). Complete variable domain (other parts from reference TRBV19 and TRBJ1-5): DGGITQSPKYLFRKEGQNVTLSCEQNLNHDAMYWYRQDPGQGLRLIYYSQIVNDFQKGDIAEGYSVSREKKESFPLTVTSAQKNPTAFYLCASSIQGDNQPQHFGDGTRLSIL.